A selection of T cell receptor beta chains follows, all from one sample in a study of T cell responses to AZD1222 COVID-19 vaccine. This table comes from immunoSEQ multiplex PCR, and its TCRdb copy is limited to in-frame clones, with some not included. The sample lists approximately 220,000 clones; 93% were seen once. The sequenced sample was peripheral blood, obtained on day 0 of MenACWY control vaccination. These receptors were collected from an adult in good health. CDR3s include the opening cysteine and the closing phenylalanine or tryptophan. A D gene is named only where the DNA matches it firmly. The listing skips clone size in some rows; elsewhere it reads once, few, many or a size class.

CASSYSGRLGYTF	TGTGCCAGCAGTTACTCAGGGAGGCTCGGCTACACCTTC	TRBV6-5	NA	TRBJ1-2	NA
CASSIPNRGFNQPQHF	TGTGCCAGTAGTATCCCCAACAGGGGGTTCAATCAGCCCCAGCATTTT	TRBV19	NA	TRBJ1-5	TRBD1
CASSAKTLGGGSSGELFF	TGTGCCAGCAGCGCCAAAACCCTCGGGGGTGGGTCGTCCGGGGAGCTGTTTTTT	TRBV7-2	NA	TRBJ2-2	NA
CASSFPGLSPLHF	TGCGCCAGCAGCTTTCCAGGGCTATCACCCCTCCACTTT	TRBV5-1	NA	TRBJ1-6	NA
CASNNGDNTGELFF	TGTGCCAGCAACAACGGGGACAACACCGGGGAGCTGTTTTTT	TRBV2	NA	TRBJ2-2	NA
CASSYSGHNQPQHF	TGTGCCAGCAGTTACTCGGGACATAATCAGCCCCAGCATTTT	TRBV6-5	NA	TRBJ1-5	NA
CASRSTDTQYF	TGCGCCAGCAGAAGCACAGATACGCAGTATTTT	TRBV5-1	NA	TRBJ2-3	NA
CASSPKIAGSYEQYF	TGTGCCAGCAGCCCGAAGATAGCGGGTTCCTACGAGCAGTACTTC	TRBV7-2	NA	TRBJ2-7	TRBD2
CASSLSGGASYEQYF	TGTGCCAGCAGTCTTAGCGGGGGGGCCTCCTACGAGCAGTACTTC	TRBV2	NA	TRBJ2-7	TRBD2
CASSAGQGYPSGNTIYF	TGTGCCAGTAGTGCGGGACAGGGCTATCCCTCTGGAAACACCATATATTTT	TRBV19	NA	TRBJ1-3	TRBD1
CAWSVAGLNSPLHF	TGTGCCTGGAGTGTGGCAGGGCTAAATTCACCCCTCCACTTT	TRBV30	NA	TRBJ1-6	NA
CASSLDGSGPYEQYF	TGTGCCAGCAGCTTAGATGGTAGCGGACCCTACGAGCAGTACTTC	TRBV13	NA	TRBJ2-7	NA
CASSYGASGGRYNEQFF	TGTGCCAGCAGTTACGGGGCTAGCGGGGGGCGGTACAATGAGCAGTTCTTC	TRBV6-2/TRBV6-3	NA	TRBJ2-1	TRBD2
CASSSPGQEKLFF	TGTGCCAGCAGCTCGCCGGGACAAGAAAAACTGTTTTTT	TRBV5-4	NA	TRBJ1-4	NA
CASAWEGNQPQHF	TGTGCCAGCGCCTGGGAAGGCAATCAGCCCCAGCATTTT	TRBV12-3/TRBV12-4	NA	TRBJ1-5	NA
CASSFGGSEQYF	TGCGCCAGCAGCTTCGGGGGTAGCGAGCAGTACTTC	TRBV5-1	NA	TRBJ2-7	NA
CASSGGTGAETQYF	TGTGCCAGCAGTGGGGGCACAGGGGCAGAGACCCAGTACTTC	TRBV6-6	once	TRBJ2-5	TRBD1
CASSLYREAEQYF	TGTGCCAGCAGCTTGTACAGGGAGGCCGAGCAGTACTTC	TRBV7-8	NA	TRBJ2-7	NA
CASSIEGRGNTEAFF	TGTGCCAGTAGTATAGAGGGCAGGGGAAACACTGAAGCTTTCTTT	TRBV19	NA	TRBJ1-1	NA
CATSPRREDIQYF	TGTGCCACCAGCCCCCGACGAGAAGACATTCAGTACTTC	TRBV15	NA	TRBJ2-4	NA
CASSPGLRNYGYTF	TGTGCCAGCAGTCCCGGGTTGAGGAACTATGGCTACACCTTC	TRBV28	NA	TRBJ1-2	NA
CASSDSMNRGSSETQYF	TGTGCCAGCAGTGACTCGATGAACAGGGGCTCCTCAGAGACCCAGTACTTC	TRBV6-4	NA	TRBJ2-5	TRBD1
CATATGQGARYSPLHF	TGTGCCACCGCTACCGGACAGGGGGCGAGGTATTCACCCCTCCACTTT	TRBV28	NA	TRBJ1-6	TRBD1
CASSPGVRTVFGYTF	TGTGCCAGCAGCCCAGGGGTCCGGACAGTATTCGGCTACACCTTC	TRBV7-2	NA	TRBJ1-2	NA
CASSLGDRGPNSPLHF	TGTGCCAGCAGCTTAGGGGACAGGGGGCCTAATTCACCCCTCCACTTT	TRBV11-2	NA	TRBJ1-6	TRBD1
CASSQELAGRETQYF	TGTGCCAGCAGCCAAGAGCTAGCGGGCAGGGAGACCCAGTACTTC	TRBV4-2	NA	TRBJ2-5	TRBD2
CATSDSPSGGPRRAGELFF	TGTGCCACCAGTGATTCCCCCTCCGGGGGGCCCCGCCGGGCCGGGGAGCTGTTTTTT	TRBV24-1	NA	TRBJ2-2	NA
CASGAGTGARITGELFF	TGTGCCAGCGGTGCGGGGACGGGGGCGCGTATCACCGGGGAGCTGTTTTTT	TRBV7-2	NA	TRBJ2-2	NA
CASSPGQGVWGNTIYF	TGTGCCAGCAGCCCAGGACAGGGAGTATGGGGAAACACCATATATTTT	TRBV7-6	few	TRBJ1-3	TRBD1
CAIRGTDSSYEQYF	TGTGCCATCAGGGGGACGGATTCTTCCTACGAGCAGTACTTC	TRBV10-3	NA	TRBJ2-7	NA
CASSLAGGQGMNEQYF	TGTGCCAGCAGCTTGGCCGGAGGACAGGGAATGAACGAGCAGTACTTC	TRBV5-4	NA	TRBJ2-7	TRBD1
CASSLAVETEAFF	TGTGCCAGCAGCTTGGCCGTTGAAACTGAAGCTTTCTTT	TRBV5-5	NA	TRBJ1-1	NA
CASSLTPQGRDGYTF	TGTGCCAGCAGCTTAACACCACAGGGTCGGGATGGCTACACCTTC	TRBV7-8	NA	TRBJ1-2	NA
CASSIPRTGGPYSNQPQHF	TGTGCCAGTTCCATACCCCGAACAGGGGGCCCCTATAGCAATCAGCCCCAGCATTTT	TRBV19	NA	TRBJ1-5	TRBD1
CASSLAGSPETQYF	TGTGCCAGCAGCTTGGCGGGGTCTCCGGAGACCCAGTACTTC	TRBV5-5	once	TRBJ2-5	NA
CASSLGAPLYGYTF	TGTGCCAGCAGCTTAGGGGCACCGCTCTATGGCTACACCTTC	TRBV7-9	NA	TRBJ1-2	NA
CASSLQGGRPSDTQYF	TGTGCCAGCAGTCTACAGGGAGGGAGACCATCAGATACGCAGTATTTT	TRBV6-4	NA	TRBJ2-3	NA
CASSIRGDGYTF	TGTGCCAGTAGTATAAGGGGGGATGGCTACACCTTC	TRBV19	NA	TRBJ1-2	NA
CASSSRDSTNEKLFF	TGTGCCAGCAGTTCCCGGGACAGCACTAATGAAAAACTGTTTTTT	TRBV6-2/TRBV6-3	NA	TRBJ1-4	TRBD1
CASSESLDRKQHF	TGTGCCAGCAGTGAAAGTCTGGACAGAAAACAGCATTTT	TRBV6-1	NA	TRBJ1-5	NA
CASSLYGNEQFF	TGTGCCAGCAGTTTATACGGGAATGAGCAGTTCTTC	TRBV12-3/TRBV12-4	once	TRBJ2-1	NA
CASSQPGTGGLKGYTF	TGCGCCAGCAGCCAACCTGGGACAGGGGGCTTGAAGGGCTACACCTTC	TRBV4-1	NA	TRBJ1-2	TRBD1
CASSIQVNQPQHF	TGTGCCAGTAGTATACAGGTAAATCAGCCCCAGCATTTT	TRBV19	NA	TRBJ1-5	NA
CASSIWQGEIELFF	TGTGCCAGTAGTATCTGGCAGGGAGAGATAGAACTGTTTTTT	TRBV19	NA	TRBJ1-4	NA
CATSDPGQGLGETQYF	TGTGCCACCAGTGACCCGGGACAGGGGCTGGGAGAGACCCAGTACTTC	TRBV24-1	NA	TRBJ2-5	TRBD1
CASSDRTVGELFF	TGTGCCAGCAGCGACCGGACAGTCGGGGAGCTGTTTTTT	TRBV7-3	NA	TRBJ2-2	NA
CASSYWQLSMDSPLHF	TGTGCCAGCAGTTACTGGCAGCTTTCTATGGATTCACCCCTCCACTTT	TRBV6-5	NA	TRBJ1-6	NA
CASSYSSSRGAEAFF	TGTGCCAGCAGTTACTCGAGTTCTAGGGGGGCTGAAGCTTTCTTT	TRBV6-5	NA	TRBJ1-1	NA
CASSPQGGGQPQHF	TGTGCCAGCTCCCCTCAGGGGGGTGGTCAGCCCCAGCATTTT	TRBV18	NA	TRBJ1-5	TRBD1
CASSPEGLYGYTF	TGTGCCAGCAGTCCCGAGGGGCTATATGGCTACACCTTC	TRBV6-5	NA	TRBJ1-2	NA
CAGGTNYGYTF	TGTGCCGGCGGCACTAACTATGGCTACACCTTC	TRBV7-9	NA	TRBJ1-2	NA
CASRMGGHRGTEAFF	TGTGCCAGCAGGATGGGCGGACATCGGGGCACTGAAGCTTTCTTT	TRBV7-9	NA	TRBJ1-1	NA
CAIRKGTGNYGYTF	TGTGCCATCAGAAAAGGGACAGGGAACTATGGCTACACCTTC	TRBV10-3	NA	TRBJ1-2	TRBD1